This T cell receptor beta chain is from a study of T cell responses to AZD1222 COVID-19 vaccine. Some clones are missing from TCRdb's copy, which holds only in-frame ones; the method was immunoSEQ multiplex PCR. The table includes roughly 160,000 clones, 80% to 90% detected once. Whole-study findings and limits: There were repertoire samples only from the period after the peak T cell response. With dominance at 160-218 and 743-854, vaccine-associated CD4 TCRs spanned spike. Of the AZD1222 recipients, only 5 to 7 were seropositive at baseline.

Concerning this clone itself: Its antigen is currently unknown.

The V and J ends lost 2 bases and 2 bases respectively, with 0 bases between them. CDR1 and CDR2 from the germline V gene are LGHNA and YNFKEQ. There are 11 residues in the CDR3. The sample here was peripheral blood, taken on day 0 of AZD1222 vaccination. V and J are TRBV4-2 and TRBJ1-1, with D hard to call. The clonotype comes from an adult in good health. The CDR3 DNA sequence: TGTGCCAGCAGCCAAAACACTGAAGCTTTCTTT. It is translated as CASSQNTEAFF.